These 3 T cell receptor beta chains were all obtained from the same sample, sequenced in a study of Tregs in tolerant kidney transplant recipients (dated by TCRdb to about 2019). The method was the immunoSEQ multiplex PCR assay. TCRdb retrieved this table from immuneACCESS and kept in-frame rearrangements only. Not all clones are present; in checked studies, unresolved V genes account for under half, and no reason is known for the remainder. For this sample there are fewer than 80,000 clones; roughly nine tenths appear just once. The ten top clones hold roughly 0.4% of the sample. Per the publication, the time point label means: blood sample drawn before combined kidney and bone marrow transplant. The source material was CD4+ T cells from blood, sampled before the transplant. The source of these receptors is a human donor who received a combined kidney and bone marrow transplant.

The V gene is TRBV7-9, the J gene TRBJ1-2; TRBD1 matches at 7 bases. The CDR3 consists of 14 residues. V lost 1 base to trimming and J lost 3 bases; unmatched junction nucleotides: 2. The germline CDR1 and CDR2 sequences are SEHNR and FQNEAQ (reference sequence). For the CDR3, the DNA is TGTGCCAGCAGCTTAGGGGACAGCGACTATGGCTACACCTTC. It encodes CASSLGDSDYGYTF.

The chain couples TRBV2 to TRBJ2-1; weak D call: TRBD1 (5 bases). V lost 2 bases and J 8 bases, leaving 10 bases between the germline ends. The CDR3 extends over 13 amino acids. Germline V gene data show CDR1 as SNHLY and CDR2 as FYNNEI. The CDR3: CASSEQGFYEQFF. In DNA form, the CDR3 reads TGTGCCAGCAGTGAACAGGGATTCTATGAGCAGTTCTTC.

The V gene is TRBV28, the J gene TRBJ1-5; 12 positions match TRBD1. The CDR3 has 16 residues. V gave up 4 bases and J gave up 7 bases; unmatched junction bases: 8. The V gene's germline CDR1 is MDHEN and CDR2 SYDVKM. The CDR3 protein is CASSSGTGGAGQPQHF. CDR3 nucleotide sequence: TGTGCCAGCAGTTCAGGGACAGGGGGCGCCGGGCAGCCCCAGCATTTT.